These T cell receptor beta chains were read from a single sample in a study of tumor-infiltrating lymphocytes in primary liver carcinoma. TCRdb reprocessed the multiplex PCR reads with MiXCR, giving one entry per CDR3 protein. The sample consists of about 120,000 distinct CDR3 sequences, around 70% of them appearing once. The sample was tumor-adjacent normal liver tissue. Source of these receptors: a woman aged 55-69 years with primary liver carcinoma and hepatitis B virus infection. CDR3s leave out the opening cysteine and the closing phenylalanine or tryptophan. The order of the fields is clone size, V gene, D gene, CDR3 protein. A D gene is named only where the DNA matches it firmly. Expanded clones get a size class; other rows say once, few or many, or leave the size out.

clone size: NA
V gene: TRBV4-1
D gene: TRBD1
CDR3 protein: ASGRTGPRTGEMF

clone size: NA
V gene: TRBV12-3/TRBV12-4
D gene: TRBD2
CDR3 protein: ASSNVGPGRAYTHY

clone size: NA
V gene: TRBV7-8
D gene: NA
CDR3 protein: ASSPRHGPYNEQF

clone size: many
V gene: TRBV28
D gene: NA
CDR3 protein: ASVLTLGNTIY

clone size: NA
V gene: TRBV28
D gene: NA
CDR3 protein: ASNLLNKDYDYT

clone size: few
V gene: TRBV24-1
D gene: NA
CDR3 protein: ATSGRGSATEAF

clone size: NA
V gene: TRBV28
D gene: NA
CDR3 protein: ASRSGVTEVF

clone size: few
V gene: TRBV5-1
D gene: TRBD2
CDR3 protein: ASSLAGTSGNVNTQY

clone size: many
V gene: TRBV29-1
D gene: NA
CDR3 protein: SVASSSYNEQF

clone size: NA
V gene: TRBV7-2
D gene: TRBD1
CDR3 protein: ASRRTGQGGELF

clone size: NA
V gene: TRBV11-2
D gene: NA
CDR3 protein: ASSLDRGARTEAF

clone size: many
V gene: TRBV10-2
D gene: NA
CDR3 protein: ASSVGGFGYVTEAF

clone size: NA
V gene: TRBV28
D gene: TRBD2
CDR3 protein: ASSLAAGGKAEQF

clone size: NA
V gene: TRBV29-1
D gene: NA
CDR3 protein: SARLDISYEQC

clone size: few
V gene: TRBV11-1
D gene: TRBD1
CDR3 protein: ASSQPGQLTDTQY

clone size: NA
V gene: TRBV29-1
D gene: NA
CDR3 protein: SVEGGPCYTGDLF

clone size: NA
V gene: TRBV2
D gene: NA
CDR3 protein: ASTAERSGNNEQF

clone size: many
V gene: TRBV6-5
D gene: NA
CDR3 protein: ASSRPGGPYGYT

clone size: once
V gene: TRBV12-3/TRBV12-4
D gene: NA
CDR3 protein: VSSLSRGVVTQY

clone size: NA
V gene: TRBV6-1
D gene: NA
CDR3 protein: ASSAPGTYSYT

clone size: NA
V gene: TRBV12-3/TRBV12-4
D gene: NA
CDR3 protein: VSSLGVQRNTEAF

clone size: NA
V gene: TRBV5-6
D gene: TRBD1
CDR3 protein: SSGRGQGKDTQY

clone size: NA
V gene: TRBV6-5
D gene: TRBD1
CDR3 protein: ASSRDRGLGTWELF